This T cell receptor (beta chain) was sequenced during a study of blood T cells in healthy people across ages. The V gene's germline CDR1 is SGHVS and CDR2 FQNEAQ. CDR3 size: 15 residues. Trimming cost V 0 bases and J 3 bases, with 12 bases left between them. Worth noting for this clonotype: The antigen is undetermined.

Findings of the study overall: Shifts in expanded clonotypes may have been confounded by donor CMV status, which was unknown. With unsorted PBMCs, a conclusive comparison of naive versus antigen-experienced cells was not possible. Both higher diversity and more naive CD4+ cells marked long-lived donors when set against aged donors.

PCR was performed a second time for about 7 to 11 cycles using a sample-barcoded 5' primer and a J-beta primer mix. TCRdb reprocessed the 5' RACE reads via MiXCR and lists one record per CDR3 protein. The profile shows about 1.8 million distinct CDR3 sequences, about 49% of them singletons. The origin of this receptor is a woman between 40 and 50 years old in good health. This chain links TRBV7-8 with TRBJ2-7; TRBD1 is a possible D gene (5 bases). Source material: blood. CDR3 sequence reads: CASSLASQGGYEQYF. The CDR3 nucleotides read TGTGCCAGCAGCTTAGCTAGTCAGGGTGGCTACGAGCAGTACTTC.